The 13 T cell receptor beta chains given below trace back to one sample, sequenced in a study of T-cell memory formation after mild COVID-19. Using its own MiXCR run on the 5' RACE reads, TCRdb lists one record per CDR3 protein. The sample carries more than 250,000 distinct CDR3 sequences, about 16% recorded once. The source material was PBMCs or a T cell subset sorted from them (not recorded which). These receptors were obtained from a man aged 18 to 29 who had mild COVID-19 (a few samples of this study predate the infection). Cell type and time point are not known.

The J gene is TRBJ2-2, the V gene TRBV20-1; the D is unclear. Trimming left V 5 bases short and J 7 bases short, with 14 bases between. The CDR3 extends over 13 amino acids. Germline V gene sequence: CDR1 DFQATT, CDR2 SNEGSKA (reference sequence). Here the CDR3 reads CSAWTLPLGELFF. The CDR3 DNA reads TGCAGTGCTTGGACCCTCCCCCTCGGGGAGCTGTTTTTT.

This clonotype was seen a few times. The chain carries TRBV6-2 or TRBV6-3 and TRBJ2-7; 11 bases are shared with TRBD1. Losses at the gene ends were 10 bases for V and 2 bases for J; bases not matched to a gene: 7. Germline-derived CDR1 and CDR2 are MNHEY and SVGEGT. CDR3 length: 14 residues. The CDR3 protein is CATLGTGGTYEQYV. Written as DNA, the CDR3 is TGTGCCACCCTCGGGACAGGGGGGACCTACGAGCAGTACGTC.

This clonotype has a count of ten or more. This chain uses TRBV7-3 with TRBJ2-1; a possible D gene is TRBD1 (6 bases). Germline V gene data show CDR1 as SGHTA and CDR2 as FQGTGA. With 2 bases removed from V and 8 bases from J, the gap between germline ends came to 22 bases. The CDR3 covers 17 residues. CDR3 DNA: TGTGCCAGCAGCTTATCCTTCAGGGGCGGTTGGGGAGATGAGCAGTTCTTC. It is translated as CASSLSFRGGWGDEQFF.

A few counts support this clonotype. Here the CDR3 DNA reads TGTGCCAGTGAAACAGGGAGCGGCATGAACACTGAAGCTTTCTTT. Translation: CASETGSGMNTEAFF. V is TRBV7-9 and J is TRBJ1-1, with a possible D match to TRBD1 (6 bases). Germline assignment: CDR1 SEHNR and CDR2 FQNEAQ (reference sequence). The ends were cut back, 9 bases at V and 0 bases at J, with 17 bases in the middle. This CDR3 spans 15 amino acids.

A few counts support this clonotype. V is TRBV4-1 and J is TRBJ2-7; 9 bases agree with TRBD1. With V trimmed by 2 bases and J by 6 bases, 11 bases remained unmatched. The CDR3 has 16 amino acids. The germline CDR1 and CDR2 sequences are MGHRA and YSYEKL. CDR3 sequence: CASSQWPDRGLSEQYV. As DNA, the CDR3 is TGCGCCAGCAGCCAATGGCCGGACAGGGGATTGAGCGAGCAGTACGTC.

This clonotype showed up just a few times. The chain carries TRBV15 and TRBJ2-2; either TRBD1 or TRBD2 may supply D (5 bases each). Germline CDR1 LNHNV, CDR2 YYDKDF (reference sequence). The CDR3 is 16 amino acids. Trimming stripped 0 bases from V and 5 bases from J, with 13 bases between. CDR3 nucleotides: TGTGCCACCAGCAGAGATGATCTTGGGGGTACCGGGGAGCTGTTTTTT. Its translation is CATSRDDLGGTGELFF.

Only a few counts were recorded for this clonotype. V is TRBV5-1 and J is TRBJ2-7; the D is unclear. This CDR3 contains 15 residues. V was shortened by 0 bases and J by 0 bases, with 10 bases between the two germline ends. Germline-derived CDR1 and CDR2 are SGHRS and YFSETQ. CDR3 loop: CASSLGPRSSYEQYF. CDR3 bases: TGCGCCAGCAGCTTGGGTCCAAGAAGCTCCTACGAGCAGTACTTC.

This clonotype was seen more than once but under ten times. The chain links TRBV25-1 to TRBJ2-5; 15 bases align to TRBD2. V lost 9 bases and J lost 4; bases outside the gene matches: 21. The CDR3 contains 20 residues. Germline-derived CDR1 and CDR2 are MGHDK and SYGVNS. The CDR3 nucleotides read TGTGCCAGTAGCGTTGGGACTAGCGGGGGGACCCCCTTGTGGGGAGAGACCCAGTACTTC. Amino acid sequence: CASSVGTSGGTPLWGETQYF. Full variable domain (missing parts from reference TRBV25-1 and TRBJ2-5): EADIYQTPRYLVIGTGKKITLECSQTMGHDKMYWYQQDPGMELHLIHYSYGVNSTEKGDLSSESTVSRIRTEHFPLTLESARPSHTSQYLCASSVGTSGGTPLWGETQYFGPGTRLLVL.

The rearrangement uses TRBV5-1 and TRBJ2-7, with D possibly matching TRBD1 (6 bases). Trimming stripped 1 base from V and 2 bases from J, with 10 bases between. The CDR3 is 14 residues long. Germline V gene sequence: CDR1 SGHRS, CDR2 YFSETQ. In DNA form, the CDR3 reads TGCGCCAGCAGCTTGACGGGACAACCCTACGAGCAGTACGTC. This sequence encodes CASSLTGQPYEQYV.

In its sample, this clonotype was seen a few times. The CDR3 loop is CASSLRGAGDTEAFF. The CDR3 DNA reads as TGTGCCAGCAGCTTACGGGGGGCTGGGGACACTGAAGCTTTCTTT. V usage is TRBV7-9 and J usage is TRBJ1-1; maybe TRBD1 (6 bases). The CDR3 runs 15 residues. Germline V CDR1 and CDR2: SEHNR, FQNEAQ (reference sequence). V was clipped by 2 bases and J by 3 bases, with 13 bases between them. The variable domain in full, completed from reference TRBV7-9 and TRBJ1-1, reads DTGVSQNPRHKITKRGQNVTFRCDPISEHNRLYWYRQTLGQGPEFLTYFQNEAQLEKSRLLSDRFSAERPKGSFSTLEIQRTEQGDSAMYLCASSLRGAGDTEAFFGQGTRLTVV.

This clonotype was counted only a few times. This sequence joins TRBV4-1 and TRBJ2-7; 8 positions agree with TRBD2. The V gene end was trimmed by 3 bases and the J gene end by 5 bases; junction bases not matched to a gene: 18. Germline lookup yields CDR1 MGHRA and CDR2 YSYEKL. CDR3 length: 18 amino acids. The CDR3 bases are TGCGCCAGCAGCCAGGCCGGGACATGGGGACTAGGGGAAAACGAGCAGTACTTC. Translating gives CASSQAGTWGLGENEQYF.

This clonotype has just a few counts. The CDR3 is CASSFIGTGSPLHF. CDR3 nucleotides: TGTGCCAGCAGCTTTATAGGGACGGGATCACCCCTCCACTTT. The chain carries TRBV12-3 or TRBV12-4 and TRBJ1-6, with D possibly being TRBD1 (5 bases). The CDR3 consists of 14 residues. V lost 6 bases, J lost 10 bases, and 16 bases lay in between.

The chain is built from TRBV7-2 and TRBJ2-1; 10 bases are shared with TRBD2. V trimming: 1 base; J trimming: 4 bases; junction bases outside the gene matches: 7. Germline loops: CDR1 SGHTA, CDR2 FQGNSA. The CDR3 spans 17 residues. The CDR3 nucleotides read TGTGCCAGCAGCTTAGAAGGATCTAGCGGGGGTTACAATGAGCAGTTCTTC. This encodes CASSLEGSSGGYNEQFF. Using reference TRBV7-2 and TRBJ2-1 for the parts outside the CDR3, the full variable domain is GAGVSQSPSNKVTEKGKDVELRCDPISGHTALYWYRQSLGQGLEFLIYFQGNSAPDKSGLPSDRFSAERTGGSVSTLTIQRTQQEDSAVYLCASSLEGSSGGYNEQFFGPGTRLTVL.